These T cell receptor beta chains were read from a single sample in a study of blood T cell repertoires in COVID-19. Measured with immunoSEQ multiplex PCR; TCRdb has only the in-frame clones, and not every one. The sample lists 120,000 to 150,000 clones; about 86% were seen once. The sequenced sample consisted of peripheral blood. These receptors were obtained from a woman aged 55-75 years with acute or convalescent COVID-19. Both conserved end residues are part of each CDR3. The order of the fields is D gene, CDR3 length, V gene, J gene, CDR3 protein. The D gene is left open where the match is weak.

>-|16|TRBV4-2|TRBJ2-3
CASSRGFTNPPDTQYF
>-|15|TRBV14|TRBJ1-2
CASSPIATSNYGYTF
>TRBD2|16|TRBV28|TRBJ2-5
CASSNFGGEGTKTQYF
>TRBD1|15|TRBV5-1|TRBJ2-1
CASSLTGTGGNEQFF
>TRBD2|17|TRBV13|TRBJ2-7
CASSPGLAGGYHYEQYF
>-|16|TRBV4-3|TRBJ1-4
CASSQDPGQFNEKLFF
>-|14|TRBV11-2|TRBJ2-7
CASSLVDRPYEQYF
>-|16|TRBV5-4|TRBJ2-3
CASSLRAGAGTDTQYF
>-|14|TRBV18|TRBJ1-3
CASSRGTDSQGIYF
>TRBD1|14|TRBV7-2|TRBJ1-4
CASSLGQGREKLFF
>TRBD2|17|TRBV7-9|TRBJ2-3
CASSLPSGGVEADTQYF